This is a list of T cell receptor beta chains from one sample in a study of cytomegalovirus exposure and HLA in healthy donors. Assay: immunoSEQ multiplex PCR; the TCRdb copy retains only in-frame clones and omits some. The sample contains 35,000 to 55,000 clones, 60% to 80% of which appear only once. Material: PBMCs. These receptors were obtained from a man aged 25 to 40 in good health and CMV-seronegative. CDR3s include the opening cysteine and the closing phenylalanine or tryptophan. A D gene is named only where the DNA matches it firmly. The size entry is marked missing in some rows and otherwise reads once, few, many or a size class.

D | size | J | V | DNA | CDR3
- | - | TRBJ1-3 | TRBV6-1 | TGTGCCAGCAGTGAGTCGCCTAGCTCTGGAAACACCATATATTTT | CASSESPSSGNTIYF
TRBD2 | - | TRBJ2-1 | TRBV7-2 | TGTGCCAGCAGCCCACATATGTCGGGACTAGTGATCAATGAGCAGTTCTTC | CASSPHMSGLVINEQFF
- | - | TRBJ1-3 | TRBV18 | TGTGCCAGCTCACCACAGGGGGCTGGAAACACCATATATTTT | CASSPQGAGNTIYF
- | few | TRBJ2-5 | TRBV9 | TGTGCCAGCAGCGAGAGGGCGGGGTCCCCTTGGACCCAGTACTTC | CASSERAGSPWTQYF
- | few | TRBJ1-4 | TRBV7-2 | TGTGCCAGCAGCCCCCAGGGGGAAAAACTGTTTTTT | CASSPQGEKLFF
TRBD1 | - | TRBJ1-5 | TRBV28 | TGTGCCAGCAGCAACAGGGGGCGGGGGCCCCAGCATTTT | CASSNRGRGPQHF
TRBD1 | - | TRBJ2-5 | TRBV5-1 | TGCGCCAGCAGCCCCGGGACAGTCCAAGAGACCCAGTACTTC | CASSPGTVQETQYF
- | - | TRBJ1-6 | TRBV18 | TGTGCCAGCTCACCAGGGTCCAGGGGAAATTCACCCCTCCACTTT | CASSPGSRGNSPLHF
TRBD2 | - | TRBJ2-1 | TRBV29-1 | TGCAGCGTTCGAGGATCTAGCGGACGGAATGAGCAGTTCTTC | CSVRGSSGRNEQFF
TRBD2 | - | TRBJ2-7 | TRBV7-7 | TGTGCCAGCAGCTTAGAGGCCGGGGGGTACTACGAGCAGTACTTC | CASSLEAGGYYEQYF
- | - | TRBJ1-2 | TRBV7-2 | TGTGCCAGCAGCCCCCAAGGGGGGGGCTATGGCTACACCTTC | CASSPQGGGYGYTF
TRBD1 | - | TRBJ2-3 | TRBV18 | TGTGCCAGCTCACCTTCGGGACAGAAGAGCACAGATACGCAGTATTTT | CASSPSGQKSTDTQYF
TRBD1 | - | TRBJ1-5 | TRBV18 | TGTGCCAGCTCACCGGGACAGCATAGCAATCAGCCCCAGCATTTT | CASSPGQHSNQPQHF
- | few | TRBJ1-3 | TRBV7-9 | TGTGCCAGCAGCTTTCGGGGGGCTGGAAACACCATATATTTT | CASSFRGAGNTIYF
- | - | TRBJ2-2 | TRBV10-3 | TGTGCCATCAGTCCCCATGGGGAGGGGGTCGTCGGGGAGCTGTTTTTT | CAISPHGEGVVGELFF
TRBD1 | - | TRBJ2-1 | TRBV7-2 | TGTGCCAGCAGGCGGACAGGGGGCTCCTACAATGAGCAGTTCTTC | CASRRTGGSYNEQFF
TRBD2 | - | TRBJ2-1 | TRBV15 | TGTGCCACCAGCGGCCCGAGGGGACTAGCGGTCTACAATGAGCAGTTCTTC | CATSGPRGLAVYNEQFF
- | - | TRBJ2-3 | TRBV7-6 | TGTGCCAGCAGCCAGGCTAGCGTGACTAGCACAGATACGCAGTATTTT | CASSQASVTSTDTQYF
TRBD1 | - | TRBJ1-5 | TRBV5-6 | TGTGCCAGCAGCTTGTTTGGGACAGGGCATAGGAATAGCAATCAGCCCCAGCATTTT | CASSLFGTGHRNSNQPQHF
- | - | TRBJ1-4 | TRBV30 | TGTGCCTCCCGAGTCCTGGGAGACAATGAAAAACTGTTTTTT | CASRVLGDNEKLFF
- | - | TRBJ1-2 | TRBV4-2 | TGTGCCAGCAGCCAAGACGGGGGGAGGGGGGGATATGGCTACACCTTC | CASSQDGGRGGYGYTF
- | - | TRBJ1-5 | TRBV27 | TGTGCCAGCAGCCTGGCAGGGTGGAATCAGCCCCAGCATTTT | CASSLAGWNQPQHF
- | - | TRBJ2-3 | TRBV19 | TGTGCCAGTAGACCTCACTGGGACACCTCTAGCACAGATACGCAGTATTTT | CASRPHWDTSSTDTQYF
- | few | TRBJ2-7 | TRBV5-4 | TGTGCCAGCAGCCTCCGGGGCGAGCAGTACTTC | CASSLRGEQYF
TRBD1 | - | TRBJ1-2 | TRBV18 | TGTGCCAGCTCACCACGAGGGACAGGGGACTATGGCTACACCTTC | CASSPRGTGDYGYTF
TRBD1 | - | TRBJ2-7 | TRBV18 | TGTGCCAGCTCACAAGGGACAGCCACCTACGAGCAGTACTTC | CASSQGTATYEQYF
TRBD2 | - | TRBJ2-7 | TRBV7-2 | TGTGCCAGCAGCCCTGGACTAGCGGGAACGTACGAGCAGTACTTC | CASSPGLAGTYEQYF
- | - | TRBJ2-3 | TRBV9 | TGTGCCAGCAGCGTAGGGGAGGACAGGCTGCTAACAGATACGCAGTATTTT | CASSVGEDRLLTDTQYF
- | - | TRBJ2-3 | TRBV21-1 | TGTGCCAGCAGCACACCCTGGGGACTCCGCGGAGATACGCAGTATTTT | CASSTPWGLRGDTQYF
TRBD1 | - | TRBJ2-7 | TRBV6-5 | TGTGCCAGCAGGGTAGACAGGGCGTCCAACTACGAGCAGTACTTC | CASRVDRASNYEQYF
TRBD2 | once | TRBJ2-2 | TRBV6-1 | TGTGCCAGCAGTGGCTGGGGACTAACAACCGGGGAGCTGTTTTTT | CASSGWGLTTGELFF
TRBD2 | - | TRBJ2-1 | TRBV7-9 | TGTGCCAGCAGCTTAGTAGTAGCGGGTCCTACGAGGCCCTTGAATGAGCAGTTCTTC | CASSLVVAGPTRPLNEQFF
TRBD1 | - | TRBJ2-4 | TRBV7-9 | TGTGCCAGCGGGGCGACAGGGTGGTCGGAAAACATTCAGTACTTC | CASGATGWSENIQYF
TRBD1 | - | TRBJ1-1 | TRBV28 | TGTGCCAGTAAGGGTCCCGGGACAGGGGAAGCTTTCTTT | CASKGPGTGEAFF
TRBD2 | - | TRBJ2-1 | TRBV27 | TGTGCCAGCAGTTCAAATAGCGGGAGGGGATACAATGAGCAGTTCTTC | CASSSNSGRGYNEQFF
TRBD2 | - | TRBJ2-2 | TRBV11-2 | TGTGCCAGCAGTGTTACCGGGACTAGCGGTAAAGACACCGGGGAGCTGTTTTTT | CASSVTGTSGKDTGELFF
TRBD2 | - | TRBJ2-1 | TRBV29-1 | TGCAGCGTAGTCCTAGCGGCCAAATACAATGAGCAGTTCTTC | CSVVLAAKYNEQFF
TRBD2 | - | TRBJ2-7 | TRBV4-1 | TGCGCCAGCAGCCAAGATCCGGGGGGGGCCTACGAGCAGTACTTC | CASSQDPGGAYEQYF
- | - | TRBJ2-7 | TRBV19 | TGTGCCAGTAGTATAGGTGGGACAGTAAGCGGGAGCGGTGAGCAGTACTTC | CASSIGGTVSGSGEQYF
TRBD2 | - | TRBJ2-3 | TRBV6-1 | TGTGCCAGCAGTGGCCTAGCGGGAGGGACAGATACGCAGTATTTT | CASSGLAGGTDTQYF
TRBD2 | - | TRBJ2-1 | TRBV7-8 | TGTGCCAGCAAGCTAGGGGGACTAGGGCTCCATGAGCAGTTCTTC | CASKLGGLGLHEQFF
TRBD2 | - | TRBJ2-5 | TRBV7-3 | TGTGCCAGCAGCTTAACGGTTACTAGCGGCCAAGAGACCCAGTACTTC | CASSLTVTSGQETQYF
- | few | TRBJ2-7 | TRBV29-1 | TGCAGCGTTGAACTCCTAGCCCCCGGACACGAGCAGTACTTC | CSVELLAPGHEQYF
TRBD1 | - | TRBJ2-7 | TRBV4-2 | TGTGCCAGCAGCCCCAATTTTGGACAGGGGACGGACTCCTACGAGCAGTACTTC | CASSPNFGQGTDSYEQYF
- | - | TRBJ1-1 | TRBV4-3 | TGCGCCAGCAGCCATCTGACCCAAGGAGACACTGAAGCTTTCTTT | CASSHLTQGDTEAFF
- | once | TRBJ1-1 | TRBV6-5 | TGTGCCAGCAGTTACTTAATAAACACTGAAGCTTTCTTT | CASSYLINTEAFF
TRBD1 | - | TRBJ1-1 | TRBV9 | TGTGCCAGCAGCGTAGGGTACGTACAGGGGGCAAGAAACACTGAAGCTTTCTTT | CASSVGYVQGARNTEAFF
- | - | TRBJ2-7 | TRBV10-1 | TGCGCCAGCAGTGAAGACTCAGACGGCTACGAGCAGTACTTC | CASSEDSDGYEQYF
TRBD2 | - | TRBJ2-1 | TRBV10-1 | TGCGCCAGCAGTGACCCTAGCGGGAGGGCCCGTGAGCAGTTCTTC | CASSDPSGRAREQFF
- | - | TRBJ2-5 | TRBV5-1 | TGCGCCAGCAGCTTGGCCCCCGCAGGGCAGTCAGAGACCCAGTACTTC | CASSLAPAGQSETQYF
- | once | TRBJ2-2 | TRBV9 | TGTGCCAGCAGTGACCCGAGAGGGAGGGGGGAGCTGTTTTTT | CASSDPRGRGELFF
- | - | TRBJ2-2 | TRBV10-3 | TGTGCCATCAGTGATGGACCGGGATACTCGAACACCGGGGAGCTGTTTTTT | CAISDGPGYSNTGELFF
TRBD2 | - | TRBJ2-1 | TRBV2 | TGTGCCAGCAGGACTAGCGGGAGTATAAATGAGCAGTTCTTC | CASRTSGSINEQFF